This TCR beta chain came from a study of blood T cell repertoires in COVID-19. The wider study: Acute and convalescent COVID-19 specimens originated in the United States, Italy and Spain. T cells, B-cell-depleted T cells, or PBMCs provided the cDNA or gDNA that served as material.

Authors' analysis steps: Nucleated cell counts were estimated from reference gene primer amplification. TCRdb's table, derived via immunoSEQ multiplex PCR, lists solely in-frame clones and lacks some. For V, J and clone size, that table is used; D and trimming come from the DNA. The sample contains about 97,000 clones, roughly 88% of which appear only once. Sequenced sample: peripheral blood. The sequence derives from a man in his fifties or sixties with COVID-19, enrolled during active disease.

As DNA, the CDR3 is TGTGCCAGCAGCCCCTCCGTCTCCTACAATGAGCAGTTCTTC. It specifies CASSPSVSYNEQFF. The genes are TRBV7-9 and TRBJ2-1, with no clear D. V gave up 5 bases and J gave up 0 bases, with 8 bases separating them. The germline V gene has CDR1 SEHNR and CDR2 FQNEAQ (reference sequence). This CDR3 contains 14 residues. The full variable domain, its missing parts supplied by reference TRBV7-9 and TRBJ2-1, is DTGVSQNPRHKITKRGQNVTFRCDPISEHNRLYWYRQTLGQGPEFLTYFQNEAQLEKSRLLSDRFSAERPKGSFSTLEIQRTEQGDSAMYLCASSPSVSYNEQFFGPGTRLTVL.